This TCR beta chain was found in a study of persistence of HIV-infected CD4 T cells (dated by TCRdb to 2018 to 2021). With respect to the entire study: The study isolated CMV- and HIV-1 Gag-responding CD4+ T cells from ART-treated individuals to examine antigen-driven clonal expansion of HIV-1-infected cells. The median time participants had been on suppressive ART was 8 to 9 years. Apart from a couple of participants who underwent leukapheresis at a single time point, peripheral blood samples of up to roughly 200 mL were collected from participants at multiple time points. TCRbeta sequencing assessed the clonality of all cells in each sorted population, while proviral sequencing assessed the clonality of infected cells. Cross-participant TCR cluster analysis included roughly eight participants for CMV and 6 or 7 participants for Gag. Paper-wide results and their limitations: Enrichment of degenerate expanded CDR3beta sequences was found in antigen-responding cells, suggesting convergent selection of CD4+ responses to CMV and Gag. Restriction of bulk TCR analyses to the rare CMV-responding cells that actually carried HIV-1 proviruses was not possible. Within the same sorted populations, TCR oligoclonality correlated with proviral oligoclonality. Only a small number of individuals took part in the study, and the range of antigens tested was limited. TCRbeta richness in CMV- and Gag-responding cells was significantly lower than in anti-CD3/anti-CD28-responding cells; CMV-responding cells had higher oligoclonality than CD3/CD28-stimulated and Gag-responding cells.

The treatment or condition label for this specimen denotes: suppressive antiretroviral therapy. Cells were stimulated with a pool of overlapping HIV-1 Gag 15-mer peptides at 1 ug per peptide per mL. Nonresponding CD40L-negative CD69-negative CD45RO-high memory CD4+ T cells were sorted as memory populations depleted of antigen-responding cells. Participants were HIV-1-infected adults who started suppressive ART during chronic infection. Participants had undetectable plasma HIV-1 RNA below 50 copies/mL for at least 4 years. To be included, participants needed a CD4+ T cell count above 400 cells/uL and a positive CMV serology. Before stimulation, PBMCs were isolated using density centrifugation and depleted of CD8+ T cells. Stimulation of CD8-depleted PBMCs was carried out for over 15 hours with anti-CD28/CD49d costimulation, CD40-blocking antibody and enfuvirtide, to prevent new infections. Cell sorting was performed on a Beckman Coulter MoFlo Legacy or XDP sorter, and dead cells were excluded with propidium iodide. For samples with more than one million cells, genomic DNA was extracted with the QIAamp DNA Mini Kit, and for all other samples the Quick-DNA Microprep Kit was used.

From a lookup of the germline V gene, CDR1 and CDR2 are MNHEY and SVGAGI. Inclusive of the bounding cysteine and phenylalanine, the CDR3 is 12 residues long. Of the read, only the CDR3 DNA is kept; its 36 bases are in frame from base 1. After removal of 6 bases from V and 5 bases from J, the junction retains 0 bases not matched to a gene. The immunoSEQ hsTCRB assay version 4 in survey mode was used to sequence TCRbeta repertoires from genomic DNA. Genomic DNA was diluted to 8.5 to 10 ng/uL, and up to roughly 1 ug per sample was used for TCRbeta sequencing. Per the source publication's procedure: Analysis of the TCRbeta data was done in ImmunoSeq Analyzer 3.0, and diversity was computed on productive nucleotide rearrangements. Using the Immunarch R package, lower-bound TCR diversity was estimated with the improved Chao index and clonality was estimated with the Gini coefficient. Nucleotide rearrangements that differed but encoded the same CDR3beta amino acid sequence were counted as separate clonotypes. Differential abundance analysis identified TCRbeta sequences significantly enriched in antigen-responding cells relative to anti-CD3/anti-CD28-activated cells. GLIPH2 grouped TCRs by predicted peptide-MHC specificity, both within each participant and across combined participant data sets. Not all clones reach the TCRdb copy of this immuneACCESS table, which keeps in-frame sequences only. Checked studies attribute under half of the gap to unresolved V genes and leave the rest unexplained. D and trimming come from the DNA, and the V and J calls and clone size come from that table. This sample has tens of thousands of clones in its table, and 65% to 80% of those were observed once. The ten largest clones represent under 2% of the sample.

In regard to this clone: The antigen it binds to is not known. Nothing much larger sits one base from this clone, and base qualities are not available.

Material: CD4+ T cells sorted from PBMCs after approximately 19-hour stimulation, obtained from a patient who received antiretroviral therapy. The sample's cell subset or site label, in plain terms: CD40L-CD69- CD45RO-high memory CD4 T cells not responding to Gag peptides. The receptor was isolated from an adult man with HIV who was CMV-seropositive. The chain couples TRBV6-5 to TRBJ1-2, with 10 bases matching TRBD1. The DNA sequence reads TGTGCCAGCAGGGGACAGGGGTATGGCTACACCTTC. Translated, it reads CASRGQGYGYTF.